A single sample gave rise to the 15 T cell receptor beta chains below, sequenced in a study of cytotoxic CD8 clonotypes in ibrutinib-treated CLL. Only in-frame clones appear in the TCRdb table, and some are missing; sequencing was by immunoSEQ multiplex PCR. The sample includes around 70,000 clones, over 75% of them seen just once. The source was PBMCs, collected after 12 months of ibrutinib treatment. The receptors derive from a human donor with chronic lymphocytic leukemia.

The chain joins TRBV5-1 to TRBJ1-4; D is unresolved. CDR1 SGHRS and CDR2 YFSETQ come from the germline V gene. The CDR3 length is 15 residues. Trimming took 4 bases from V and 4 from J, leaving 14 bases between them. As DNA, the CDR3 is TGCGCCAGCAGCCCGGAAAAGGGTTTTAATGAAAAACTGTTTTTT. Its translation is CASSPEKGFNEKLFF.

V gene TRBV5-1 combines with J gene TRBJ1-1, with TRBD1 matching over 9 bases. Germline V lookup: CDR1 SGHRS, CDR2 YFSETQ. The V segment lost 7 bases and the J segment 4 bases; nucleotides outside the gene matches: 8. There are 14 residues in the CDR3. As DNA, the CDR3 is TGCGCCAGCGGATACAGGGGGCGGGGCACTGAAGCTTTCTTT. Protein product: CASGYRGRGTEAFF.

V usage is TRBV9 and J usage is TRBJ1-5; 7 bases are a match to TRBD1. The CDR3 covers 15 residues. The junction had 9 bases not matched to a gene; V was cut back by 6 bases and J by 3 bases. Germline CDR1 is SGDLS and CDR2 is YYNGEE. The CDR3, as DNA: TGTGCCAGCACCCGCGACGACAGGGCCAATCAGCCCCAGCATTTT. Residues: CASTRDDRANQPQHF.

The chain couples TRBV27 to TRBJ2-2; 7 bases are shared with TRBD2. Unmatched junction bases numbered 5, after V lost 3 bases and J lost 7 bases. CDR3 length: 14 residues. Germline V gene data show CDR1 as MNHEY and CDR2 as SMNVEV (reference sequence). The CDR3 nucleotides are TGTGCCAGCAGTTTGACGACTAGCAACGGGGAGCTGTTTTTT. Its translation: CASSLTTSNGELFF.

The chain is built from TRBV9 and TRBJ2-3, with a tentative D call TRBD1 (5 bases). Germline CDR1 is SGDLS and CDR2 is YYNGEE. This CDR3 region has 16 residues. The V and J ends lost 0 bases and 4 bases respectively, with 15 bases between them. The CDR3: CASSVEGRAVADTQYF. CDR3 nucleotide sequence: TGTGCCAGCAGCGTAGAGGGCAGGGCGGTTGCAGATACGCAGTATTTT. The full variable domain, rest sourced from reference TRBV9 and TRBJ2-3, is DSGVTQTPKHLITATGQRVTLRCSPRSGDLSVYWYQQSLDQGLQFLIQYYNGEERAKGNILERFSAQQFPDLHSELNLSSLELGDSALYFCASSVEGRAVADTQYFGPGTRLTVL.

The CDR3 nucleotides read TGTGCCAGTAGTATCATCCGGAGCGTGGTGGCCGGAGCCGACCTCTACGAGCAGTACTTC. Translated, it gives CASSIIRSVVAGADLYEQYF. This chain uses TRBV19 with TRBJ2-7, with D unclear. Germline V gene data show CDR1 as LNHDA and CDR2 as SQIVND (reference sequence). With 3 bases removed from V and 3 bases from J, the gap between germline ends came to 30 bases. The CDR3 sequence is 20 residues long. The full variable domain, completed using reference TRBV19 and TRBJ2-7, is DGGITQSPKYLFRKEGQNVTLSCEQNLNHDAMYWYRQDPGQGLRLIYYSQIVNDFQKGDIAEGYSVSREKKESFPLTVTSAQKNPTAFYLCASSIIRSVVAGADLYEQYFGPGTRLTVT.

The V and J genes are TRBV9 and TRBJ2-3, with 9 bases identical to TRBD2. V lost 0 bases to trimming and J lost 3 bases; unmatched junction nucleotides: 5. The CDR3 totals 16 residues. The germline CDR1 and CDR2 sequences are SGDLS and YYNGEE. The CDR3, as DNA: TGTGCCAGCAGCGTAGATGGCGCGGGAGGGACAGATACGCAGTATTTT. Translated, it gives CASSVDGAGGTDTQYF.

The DNA for the CDR3 is TGTGCCAGCTCCCCGGTTGGGAGTTACAATGAGCAGTTCTTC. The encoded protein is CASSPVGSYNEQFF. The chain carries TRBV18 and TRBJ2-1; possibly TRBD2 for D (5 bases). The ends were cut back, 6 bases at V and 4 bases at J, with 13 bases in the middle. Per germline, CDR1 KGHSH and CDR2 LQKENI. CDR3 length: 14 residues.

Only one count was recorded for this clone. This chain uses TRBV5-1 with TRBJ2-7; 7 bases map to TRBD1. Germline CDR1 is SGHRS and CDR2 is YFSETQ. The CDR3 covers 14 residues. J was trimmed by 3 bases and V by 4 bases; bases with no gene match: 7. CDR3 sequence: CASSRQGESYEQYF. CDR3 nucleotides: TGCGCCAGCAGCCGCCAGGGGGAAAGCTACGAGCAGTACTTC.

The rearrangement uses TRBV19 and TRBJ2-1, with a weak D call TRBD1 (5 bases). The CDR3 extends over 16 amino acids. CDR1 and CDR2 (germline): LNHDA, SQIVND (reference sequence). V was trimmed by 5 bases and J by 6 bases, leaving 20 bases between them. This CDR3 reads CASSPFRGSGGNEQFF. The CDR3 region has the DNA TGTGCCAGTAGTCCCTTTAGGGGCTCTGGTGGCAATGAGCAGTTCTTC.

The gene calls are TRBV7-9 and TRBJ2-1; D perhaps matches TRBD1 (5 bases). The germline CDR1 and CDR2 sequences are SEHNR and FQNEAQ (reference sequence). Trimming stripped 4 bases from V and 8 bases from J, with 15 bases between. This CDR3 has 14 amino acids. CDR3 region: CASSSIQVTHEQFF. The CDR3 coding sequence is TGTGCCAGCAGCTCGATACAGGTGACCCATGAGCAGTTCTTC. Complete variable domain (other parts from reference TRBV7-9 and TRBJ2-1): DTGVSQNPRHKITKRGQNVTFRCDPISEHNRLYWYRQTLGQGPEFLTYFQNEAQLEKSRLLSDRFSAERPKGSFSTLEIQRTEQGDSAMYLCASSSIQVTHEQFFGPGTRLTVL.

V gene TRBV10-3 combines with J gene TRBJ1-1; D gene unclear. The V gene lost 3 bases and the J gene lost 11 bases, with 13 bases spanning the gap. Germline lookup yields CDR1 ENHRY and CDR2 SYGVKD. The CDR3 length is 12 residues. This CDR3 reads CAISEVGSVAFF. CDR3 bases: TGTGCCATCAGTGAAGTTGGATCGGTGGCTTTCTTT.

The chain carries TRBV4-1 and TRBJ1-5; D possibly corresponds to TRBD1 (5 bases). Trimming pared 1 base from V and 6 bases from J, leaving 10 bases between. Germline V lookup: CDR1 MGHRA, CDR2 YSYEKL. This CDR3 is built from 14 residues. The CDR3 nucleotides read TGCGCCAGCAGCCAAGTGGGGGGAGGTCAGCCCCAGCATTTT. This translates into CASSQVGGGQPQHF.

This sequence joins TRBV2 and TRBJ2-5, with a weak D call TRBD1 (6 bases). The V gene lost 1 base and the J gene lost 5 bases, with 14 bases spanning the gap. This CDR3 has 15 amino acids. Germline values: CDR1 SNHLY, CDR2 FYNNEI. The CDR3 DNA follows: TGTGCCAGCAGTGAAGTGGCAGGGGAAGTGGAGACCCAGTACTTC. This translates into CASSEVAGEVETQYF. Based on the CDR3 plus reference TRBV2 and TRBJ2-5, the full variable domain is EPEVTQTPSHQVTQMGQEVILRCVPISNHLYFYWYRQILGQKVEFLVSFYNNEISEKSEIFDDQFSVERPDGSNFTLKIRSTKLEDSAMYFCASSEVAGEVETQYFGPGTRLLVL.

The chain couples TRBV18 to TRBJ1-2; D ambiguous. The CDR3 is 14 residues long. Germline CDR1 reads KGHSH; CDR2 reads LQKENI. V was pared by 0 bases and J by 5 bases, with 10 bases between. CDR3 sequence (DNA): TGTGCCAGCTCACCACCCGGGTATGATTATGGCTACACCTTC. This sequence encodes CASSPPGYDYGYTF.